This T cell receptor beta chain was captured in a study of blood T cell repertoires in COVID-19. Method: immunoSEQ multiplex PCR; TCRdb's copy keeps in-frame clones and lacks some. The data show 250,000 to 350,000 clones, with nearly 90% seen just once and about 1.5% held by the top ten. From germline, CDR1 is SQVTM and CDR2 ANQGSEA. The CDR3 totals 16 residues. V lost 3 bases to trimming and J lost 7 bases; unmatched junction nucleotides: 13. This receptor was obtained from a woman aged 18-29 years with acute COVID-19. V and J are TRBV29-1 and TRBJ2-1; 9 bases line up with TRBD2. Sequenced material: PBMCs or T cells enriched from blood (not recorded which). CDR3 loop: CSVESSGSGRVNEQFF. The CDR3 DNA sequence: TGCAGCGTTGAGAGTAGCGGGAGTGGTAGAGTTAATGAGCAGTTCTTC.